This T cell receptor (beta chain) stems from a study of siplizumab effects on memory and regulatory T cells. CDR3 size: 15 residues. With 6 bases clipped from V and 1 base from J, the junction kept 6 bases outside the gene matches. Germline V gives CDR1 SNHLY, CDR2 FYNNEI. A note on this clone: The antigen is unknown.

Regarding the study as a whole: The naive T cell population seemed more diverse than memory cells and seemed a major contributor to the alloresponse. Roughly 75-97% of proliferating CD4+ or CD8+ clones lacked an assignable naive or memory phenotype. Among mappable alloreactive CD4+ clones, the Treg-derived fraction averaged approximately 75% with siplizumab versus about 25% in controls.

The data were produced by immunoSEQ multiplex PCR, yet TCRdb's version contains in-frame clones alone and is incomplete. The data show approximately 100,000 clones, with about 90% seen just once and 0.55% to 0.95% held by the top ten. The sequencing sample was made of Tregs sorted from blood. The chain combines TRBV2 with TRBJ2-7; TRBD1 aligns across 10 bases. The receptor comes from a human donor in good health. The CDR3 loop is CASRPDRGPSYEQYF. The CDR3 bases are TGTGCCAGCAGACCCGACAGGGGGCCGTCCTACGAGCAGTACTTC.